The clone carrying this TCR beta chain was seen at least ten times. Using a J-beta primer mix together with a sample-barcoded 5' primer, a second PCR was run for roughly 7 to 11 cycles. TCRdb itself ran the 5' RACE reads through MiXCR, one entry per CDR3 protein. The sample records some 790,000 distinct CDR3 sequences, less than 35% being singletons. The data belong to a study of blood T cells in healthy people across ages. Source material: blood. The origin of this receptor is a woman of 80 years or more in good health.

The CDR3 region has the DNA TGCAGTGCTAGTCCGCCAGCGAGAGGGTACGAGCAGTACTTC. Translating it yields CSASPPARGYEQYF. V gene TRBV20-1 combines with J gene TRBJ2-7; a possible D gene is TRBD2 (5 bases). With 3 bases removed from V and 4 bases from J, the gap between germline ends came to 16 bases. The germline CDR1 and CDR2 sequences are DFQATT and SNEGSKA (reference sequence). This CDR3 is 14 amino acids long.